One T cell receptor beta chain is described in this entry. Its antigen is not identified. Using immunoSEQ multiplex PCR, the repertoire was profiled, and TCRdb retains in-frame clones only, with some absent. The repertoire includes about 15,000 clones, about 69% of them detected once, and 7.5% sits in the top ten. This sample was included in a study of immune cell composition in non-small cell lung cancer. For the study at large: Histologic subtype was mainly adenocarcinoma or squamous cell carcinoma. Study-wide points: Dominant in vivo tumour-associated clones were not shown to share tumour-reactive sequences. Tumour TCR-beta clonality was not significantly tied to smoking pack-years. Squamous lung tumours showed higher top 10 clone scores and clonality than adenocarcinomas.

Trimming removed 2 bases from V and 4 bases from J, with 7 bases in between. CDR3 length: 12 amino acids. Germline assignment: CDR1 SGDLS and CDR2 YYNGEE. V gene TRBV9 combines with J gene TRBJ2-7; no definite D call. The sample taken for sequencing was lung tumor tissue. The receptor's source is a human donor with non-small cell lung cancer. The CDR3, as DNA: TGTGCCAGCAGCGTCGGTGGTTACGAGCAGTACTTC. This sequence encodes CASSVGGYEQYF.